The sequence of this T cell receptor (beta chain) was determined in a study of spatial heterogeneity in lung cancer. Across the study: Fewer alpha-chain than beta-chain sequences were consistently detected. The correlation between TCR transcript counts in tumor regions and a T cell module score from matched bulk RNA-seq was strong. Findings and caveats of the study: How many expanded intratumoral alpha and beta TCRs were present tracked the tumor mutation count, which was a count of nonsynonymous mutations. Counts of ubiquitous and regional expanded TCRs tracked ubiquitous and regional nonsynonymous mutations, respectively.

CDR3 length: 13 amino acids. V was trimmed by 4 bases and J by 7 bases, leaving 13 bases between them. CDR1 is LGHNA, CDR2 YNFKEQ, per germline. TCRdb processed the 5' RACE reads anew with MiXCR; each CDR3 protein has one entry. The sample lists 100,000 to 110,000 distinct CDR3 sequences, approximately 4% occurring once. Time point: sample taken at primary tumor resection. The input material, whole RNA from tumor, nontumor lung or frozen PBMC, was sequenced unsorted. This clonotype was counted a few times. No antigen is known for it. This receptor was identified in a male donor with early-stage non-small cell lung cancer. This chain joins TRBV4-2 and TRBJ1-1; D not certain. Sequenced here: lung tumor tissue, sampled at surgery. The CDR3 protein is CASSPDLNVEAFF. The CDR3 nucleotides are TGTGCCAGCAGCCCGGACCTCAATGTTGAAGCTTTCTTT.